This TCR beta chain is drawn from a study of shared clonotypes between healthy human individuals. Study context: Every donor yielded three CD4 naive, three CD4 memory, two CD8 naive and one CD8 memory plate.

The CDR3 is 14 amino acids. Trimming stripped 8 bases from V and 7 bases from J, with 21 bases between. Per the germline V gene, CDR1 is MNHEY and CDR2 is SMNVEV (reference sequence). As handled by the study authors: Sequence data from immunoSEQ were junction-only and lacked quality scores; consequently, filtering differed. TCRdb's table, derived via immunoSEQ multiplex PCR, lists solely in-frame clones and lacks some. V and J calls and clone size are those listed in that table; D and trimming were worked out from the DNA. The repertoire holds millions of clones, with about 95% as singletons. Findings of the study overall: Relative to clonotypes present in all four donors, those not shared had lower generation probabilities.

As to this clone: Its specificity is not known.

Naive CD8 isolation took CD45RO-negative cells positively selected for CCR7 and excluded terminally differentiated effector memory CD45RA+ cells. The chain combines TRBV27 with TRBJ2-7; D is possibly TRBD1 or TRBD2 (6 bases each). Sequenced: naive CD8+ T cells sorted from blood. The TCR sequence derives from a man in his late teens or twenties in good health. CDR3 residues: CASARTGGLREQYF. The DNA for the CDR3 is TGTGCCAGCGCCCGGACCGGGGGCCTACGAGAGCAGTACTTC.